The clone carrying this TCR beta chain was recorded only once. The V and J ends lost 5 bases and 6 bases respectively, with 11 bases between them. This CDR3 region has 12 residues. The germline CDR1 and CDR2 sequences are MNHEY and SVGAGI. The table came from immunoSEQ multiplex PCR; TCRdb's copy has only in-frame clones and leaves some out. Among more than 300,000 clones listed, roughly 90% were seen once. The source of the sample is a study of blood T cell repertoires in COVID-19. As for the study in general: In each case, the material was cDNA or gDNA derived from T cells, B-cell-depleted T cells, or PBMCs.

The V gene is TRBV6-5, the J gene TRBJ2-7; weak D call: TRBD1 (5 bases). The receptor was isolated from a woman in her twenties or thirties who had been exposed to COVID-19. Sequenced: PBMCs or T cells enriched from blood (not recorded which). CDR3 residues: CASSTPGFEQYF. The CDR3 bases are TGTGCCAGCAGTACCCCAGGGTTCGAGCAGTACTTC.